This T cell receptor (beta chain) came from a study of blood T cells in healthy people across ages. Primers used in a second PCR of about 6 to 11 cycles were a sample-barcoded 5' primer and a J-beta primer mix. TCRdb independently ran MiXCR on the 5' RACE reads; one entry per CDR3 protein. The sample shows around 1,000,000 distinct CDR3 sequences, almost 25% of them seen only once. The same sample was also studied in work on T cells of mothers and their children.

The TCR originated in a girl aged 2-10 years in good health. The sample was blood.

DNA of the CDR3: TGCGCCAGCAGCCGAAGCGGCTCCTATGGCTACACCTTC. It encodes CASSRSGSYGYTF. The rearrangement links TRBV4-1 to TRBJ1-2; D is uncertain. Per germline, CDR1 MGHRA and CDR2 YSYEKL. The CDR3 contains 13 residues. V was pared by 4 bases and J by 4 bases, with 10 bases between.